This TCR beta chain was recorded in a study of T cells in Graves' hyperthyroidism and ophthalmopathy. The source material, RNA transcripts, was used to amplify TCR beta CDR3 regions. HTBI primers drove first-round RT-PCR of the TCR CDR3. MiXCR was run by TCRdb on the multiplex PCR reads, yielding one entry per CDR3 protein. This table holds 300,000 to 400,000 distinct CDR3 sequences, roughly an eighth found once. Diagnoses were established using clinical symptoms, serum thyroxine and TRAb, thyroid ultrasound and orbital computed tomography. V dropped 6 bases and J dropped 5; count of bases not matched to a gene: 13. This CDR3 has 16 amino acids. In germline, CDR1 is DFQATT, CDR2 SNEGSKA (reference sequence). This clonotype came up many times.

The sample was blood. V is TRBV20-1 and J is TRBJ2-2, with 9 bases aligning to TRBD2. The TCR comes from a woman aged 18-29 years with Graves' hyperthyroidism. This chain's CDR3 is CSAHRAGGPRTGELFF. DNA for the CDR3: TGCAGTGCCCACCGTGCGGGGGGGCCTCGAACCGGGGAGCTGTTTTTT.